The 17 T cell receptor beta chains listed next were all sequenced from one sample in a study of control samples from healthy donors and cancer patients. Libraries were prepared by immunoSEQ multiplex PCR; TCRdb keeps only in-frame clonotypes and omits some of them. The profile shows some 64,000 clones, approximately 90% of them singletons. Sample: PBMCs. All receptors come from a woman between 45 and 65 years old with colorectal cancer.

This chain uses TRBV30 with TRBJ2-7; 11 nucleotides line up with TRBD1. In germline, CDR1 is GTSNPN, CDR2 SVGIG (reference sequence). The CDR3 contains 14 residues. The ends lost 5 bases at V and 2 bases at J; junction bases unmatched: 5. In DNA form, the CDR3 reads TGTGCCTGGGCCGGACAGGGGGCGACCTACGAGCAGTACTTC. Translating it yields CAWAGQGATYEQYF.

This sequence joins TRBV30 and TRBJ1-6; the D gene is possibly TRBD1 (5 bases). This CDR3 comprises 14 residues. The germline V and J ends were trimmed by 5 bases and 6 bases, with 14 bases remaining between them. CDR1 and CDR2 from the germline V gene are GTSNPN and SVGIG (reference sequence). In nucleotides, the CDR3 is TGTGCCTGGCGGAGGGACGTGTTTAATTCACCCCTCCACTTT. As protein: CAWRRDVFNSPLHF.

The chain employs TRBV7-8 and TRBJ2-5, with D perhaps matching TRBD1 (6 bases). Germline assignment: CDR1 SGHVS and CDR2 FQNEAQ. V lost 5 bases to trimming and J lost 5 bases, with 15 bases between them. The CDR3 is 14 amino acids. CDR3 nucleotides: TGTGCCAGCAGCCGGAACAGGGTTGGGGAGACCCAGTACTTC. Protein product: CASSRNRVGETQYF.

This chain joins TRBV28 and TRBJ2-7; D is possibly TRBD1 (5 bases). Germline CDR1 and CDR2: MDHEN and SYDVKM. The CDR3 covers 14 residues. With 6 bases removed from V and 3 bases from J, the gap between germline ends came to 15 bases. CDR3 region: CASSFARQIYEQYF. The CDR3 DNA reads TGTGCCAGCAGCTTCGCCCGACAGATCTACGAGCAGTACTTC.

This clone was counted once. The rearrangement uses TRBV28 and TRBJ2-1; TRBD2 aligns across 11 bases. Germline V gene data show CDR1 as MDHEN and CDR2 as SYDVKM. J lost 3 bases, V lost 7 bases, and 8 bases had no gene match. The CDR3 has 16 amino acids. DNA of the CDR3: TGTGCCAGCACCGATGGGACTAGCGGACACTACAATGAGCAGTTCTTC. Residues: CASTDGTSGHYNEQFF.

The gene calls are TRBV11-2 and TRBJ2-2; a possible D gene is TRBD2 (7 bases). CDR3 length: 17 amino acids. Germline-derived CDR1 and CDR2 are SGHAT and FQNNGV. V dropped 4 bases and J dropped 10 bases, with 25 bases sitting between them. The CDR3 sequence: CASSSGRGGRMRKELFF. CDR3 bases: TGTGCCAGCAGCTCTGGGCGCGGGGGCCGCATGAGGAAGGAGCTGTTTTTT.

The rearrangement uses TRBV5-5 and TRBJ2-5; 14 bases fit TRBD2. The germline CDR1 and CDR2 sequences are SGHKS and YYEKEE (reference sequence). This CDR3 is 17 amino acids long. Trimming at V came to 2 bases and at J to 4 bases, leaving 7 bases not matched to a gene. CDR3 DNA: TGTGCCAGCAGCTTAGAGACTAGCGGGGGGGCCTTAGAGACCCAGTACTTC. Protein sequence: CASSLETSGGALETQYF.

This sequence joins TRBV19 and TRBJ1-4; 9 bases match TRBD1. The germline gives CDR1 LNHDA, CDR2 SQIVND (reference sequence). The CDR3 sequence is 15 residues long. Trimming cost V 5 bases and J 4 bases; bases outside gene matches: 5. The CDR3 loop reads CASSAPGQGNEKLFF. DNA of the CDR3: TGTGCCAGTAGTGCACCGGGACAGGGTAATGAAAAACTGTTTTTT.

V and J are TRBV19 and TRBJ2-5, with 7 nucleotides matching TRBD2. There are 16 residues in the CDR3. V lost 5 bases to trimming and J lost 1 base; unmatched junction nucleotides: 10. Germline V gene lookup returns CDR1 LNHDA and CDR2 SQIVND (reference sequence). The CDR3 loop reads CASSAAGRGFQETQYF. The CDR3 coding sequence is TGTGCCAGTAGTGCTGCGGGGCGGGGGTTCCAAGAGACCCAGTACTTC.

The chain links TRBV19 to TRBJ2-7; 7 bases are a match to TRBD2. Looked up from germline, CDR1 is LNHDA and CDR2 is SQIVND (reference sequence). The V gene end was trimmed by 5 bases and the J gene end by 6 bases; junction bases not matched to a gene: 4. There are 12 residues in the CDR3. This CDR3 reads CASSPSGIEQYF. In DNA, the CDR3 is TGTGCCAGTAGTCCCAGCGGGATCGAGCAGTACTTC.

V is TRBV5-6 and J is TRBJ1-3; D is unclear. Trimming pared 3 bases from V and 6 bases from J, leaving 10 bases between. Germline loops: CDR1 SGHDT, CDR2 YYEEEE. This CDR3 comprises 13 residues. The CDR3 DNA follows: TGTGCCAGCAGCTCCGGTCCGTCAAACACCATATATTTT. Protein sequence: CASSSGPSNTIYF.

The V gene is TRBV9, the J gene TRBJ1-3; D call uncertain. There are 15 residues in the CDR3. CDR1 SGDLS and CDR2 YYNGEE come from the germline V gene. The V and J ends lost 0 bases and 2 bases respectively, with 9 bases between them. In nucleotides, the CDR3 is TGTGCCAGCAGCGTAGGCGGCCTGGCTGGAAACACCATATATTTT. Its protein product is CASSVGGLAGNTIYF. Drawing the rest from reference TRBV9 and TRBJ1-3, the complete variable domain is DSGVTQTPKHLITATGQRVTLRCSPRSGDLSVYWYQQSLDQGLQFLIQYYNGEERAKGNILERFSAQQFPDLHSELNLSSLELGDSALYFCASSVGGLAGNTIYFGEGSWLTVV.

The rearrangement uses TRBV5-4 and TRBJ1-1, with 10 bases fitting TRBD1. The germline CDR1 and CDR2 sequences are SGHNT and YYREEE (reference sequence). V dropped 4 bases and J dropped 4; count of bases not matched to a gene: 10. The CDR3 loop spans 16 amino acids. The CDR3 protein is CASSPTGQGIVTEAFF. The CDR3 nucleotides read TGTGCCAGCAGCCCTACGGGACAGGGGATAGTCACTGAAGCTTTCTTT.

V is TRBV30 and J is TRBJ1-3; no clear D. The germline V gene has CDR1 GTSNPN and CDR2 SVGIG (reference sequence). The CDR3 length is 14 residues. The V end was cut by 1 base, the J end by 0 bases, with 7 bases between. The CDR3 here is CAWSATNSGNTIYF. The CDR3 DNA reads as TGTGCCTGGAGTGCCACCAACTCTGGAAACACCATATATTTT.

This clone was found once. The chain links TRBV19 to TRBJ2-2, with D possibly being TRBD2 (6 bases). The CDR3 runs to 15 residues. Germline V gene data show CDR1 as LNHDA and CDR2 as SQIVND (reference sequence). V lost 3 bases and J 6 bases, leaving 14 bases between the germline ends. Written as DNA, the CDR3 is TGTGCCAGTAGTATCGCGGAGGGAGAGGCCGGGGAGCTGTTTTTT. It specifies CASSIAEGEAGELFF.

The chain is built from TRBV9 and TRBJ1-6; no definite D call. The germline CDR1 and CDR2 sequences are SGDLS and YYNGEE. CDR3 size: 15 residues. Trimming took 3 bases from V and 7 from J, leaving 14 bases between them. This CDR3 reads CASSAPPGINSPLHF. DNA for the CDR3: TGTGCCAGCAGCGCCCCGCCTGGGATAAATTCACCCCTCCACTTT.

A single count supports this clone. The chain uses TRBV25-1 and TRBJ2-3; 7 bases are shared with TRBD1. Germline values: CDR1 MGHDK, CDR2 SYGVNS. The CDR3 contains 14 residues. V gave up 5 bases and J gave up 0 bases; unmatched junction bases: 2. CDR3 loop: CASSTGQSTDTQYF. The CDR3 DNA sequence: TGTGCCAGCAGTACGGGACAGAGCACAGATACGCAGTATTTT. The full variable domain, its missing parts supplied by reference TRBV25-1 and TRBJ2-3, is EADIYQTPRYLVIGTGKKITLECSQTMGHDKMYWYQQDPGMELHLIHYSYGVNSTEKGDLSSESTVSRIRTEHFPLTLESARPSHTSQYLCASSTGQSTDTQYFGPGTRLTVL.